These 16 T cell receptor beta chains were all obtained from the same sample, sequenced in a study of CD8 T cells in Susac syndrome. RNA was extracted with the RNeasy kit, and a quantity of roughly 0.5 to 1 ug was reverse transcribed using random hexamers. TCRdb passed the immunoSEQ multiplex PCR reads through MiXCR, listing each CDR3 protein once. The sample lists 100,000 to 150,000 distinct CDR3 sequences, just under 95% occurring once. Sequenced: CD8+ T cells from PBMCs. The receptors shown here come from a human donor with Susac syndrome.

This clonotype occurred once. The V and J genes are TRBV4-1 and TRBJ1-1, with TRBD1 matching 9 bases. The germline gives CDR1 MGHRA, CDR2 YSYEKL. V was clipped by 4 bases and J by 6 bases; unmatched bases: 9. The length of the CDR3 is 15 residues. CDR3 bases: TGCGCCAGCAGCCGCCTGGGACAGGGTCGACCTGAAGCTTTCTTT. This sequence encodes CASSRLGQGRPEAFF.

The V gene is TRBV5-6, the J gene TRBJ2-1; maybe TRBD1 (6 bases). CDR1 SGHDT and CDR2 YYEEEE come from the germline V gene. This CDR3 is built from 15 residues. The V end was cut by 0 bases, the J end by 3 bases, with 10 bases between. CDR3 region: CASSLARGGYNEQFF. The CDR3 nucleotides read TGTGCCAGCAGCTTGGCCAGGGGCGGCTACAATGAGCAGTTCTTC. Drawing the rest from reference TRBV5-6 and TRBJ2-1, the complete variable domain is DAGVTQSPTHLIKTRGQQVTLRCSPKSGHDTVSWYQQALGQGPQFIFQYYEEEERQRGNFPDRFSGHQFPNYSSELNVNALLLGDSALYLCASSLARGGYNEQFFGPGTRLTVL.

This chain joins TRBV20-1 and TRBJ2-3; 10 nucleotides agree with TRBD2. This CDR3 spans 16 amino acids. The trim removed 6 bases at V and 4 bases at J, leaving 13 bases unmatched. CDR1 is DFQATT, CDR2 SNEGSKA, per germline (reference sequence). The CDR3 DNA reads TGCAGTGCCCCACATAACCCTAGCGGGGGCCCAGATACGCAGTATTTT. This encodes CSAPHNPSGGPDTQYF.

The table lists this clonotype with a count of one. The chain carries TRBV5-6 and TRBJ2-7; 7 bases are shared with TRBD2. V shed 3 bases, J shed 1 base, and the junction held 16 bases outside the gene matches. This CDR3 is 18 amino acids long. The germline V gene encodes CDR1 SGHDT and CDR2 YYEEEE. As DNA, the CDR3 is TGTGCCAGCAGCTCCGAATCCCGGGGCGCTAGCGGTTCCTACGAGCAGTACTTC. Residues: CASSSESRGASGSYEQYF.

V and J are TRBV5-1 and TRBJ2-5; 10 nucleotides agree with TRBD2. The V segment lost 0 bases and the J segment 5 bases; nucleotides outside the gene matches: 7. From germline, CDR1 is SGHRS and CDR2 YFSETQ. The CDR3 contains 16 residues. The CDR3 bases are TGCGCCAGCAGCTTGGCGCTAGCGGGGGTCTTGGAGACCCAGTACTTC. Translated: CASSLALAGVLETQYF.

The chain has TRBV20-1 and TRBJ1-4, with a possible D match to TRBD1 (6 bases). Germline V gene sequence: CDR1 DFQATT, CDR2 SNEGSKA (reference sequence). CDR3 length: 13 residues. With 4 bases removed from V and 2 bases from J, the gap between germline ends came to 8 bases. The CDR3 DNA sequence: TGCAGTGCTAAGGGGGGTACTAATGAAAAACTGTTTTTT. Its protein product is CSAKGGTNEKLFF.

CDR3 in DNA: TGTGCCATCAGTGGACCGCAGGGGGCGACCCCCAATGAGCAGTTCTTC. Translating it yields CAISGPQGATPNEQFF. The chain couples TRBV10-3 to TRBJ2-1, with 8 bases matching TRBD1. The V gene end was trimmed by 4 bases and the J gene end by 6 bases; junction bases not matched to a gene: 11. Germline CDR1 and CDR2: ENHRY and SYGVKD. The CDR3 consists of 16 residues.

The chain links TRBV7-9 to TRBJ2-7; 11 bases are a match to TRBD2. The CDR3 runs 14 residues. Germline V gives CDR1 SEHNR, CDR2 FQNEAQ (reference sequence). J gave up 2 bases and V 8 bases, and 5 bases lay outside the gene matches. DNA for the CDR3: TGTGCCAGCCAGACTAGCGGGACTACCTACGAGCAGTACTTC. Amino acids: CASQTSGTTYEQYF.

The chain has TRBV2 and TRBJ2-1, with D possibly being TRBD2 (7 bases). Germline CDR1 is SNHLY and CDR2 is FYNNEI. V lost 7 bases, J lost 8 bases, and 15 bases lay in between. This CDR3 is 13 amino acids long. This CDR3 reads CASIAGEGDEQFF. The DNA of the CDR3 is TGTGCCAGCATTGCGGGAGAGGGGGATGAGCAGTTCTTC. The variable domain in full, with the rest retrieved from reference TRBV2 and TRBJ2-1, is EPEVTQTPSHQVTQMGQEVILRCVPISNHLYFYWYRQILGQKVEFLVSFYNNEISEKSEIFDDQFSVERPDGSNFTLKIRSTKLEDSAMYFCASIAGEGDEQFFGPGTRLTVL.

This clonotype was picked up one time. The chain links TRBV27 to TRBJ1-1; 7 bases agree with TRBD1. The CDR3 is 16 amino acids. Germline lookup yields CDR1 MNHEY and CDR2 SMNVEV (reference sequence). V shed 4 bases and J 1 base; nucleotides not matched to a gene: 9. CDR3 bases: TGTGCCAGCAGTTCCCCACAGGGGTGGGGGAACACTGAAGCTTTCTTT. Translation gives CASSSPQGWGNTEAFF.

Comment on this clonotype: The junction departs from the called germline gene at one end, perhaps through a read error. The chain carries TRBV5-4 and TRBJ1-1; 9 bases fit TRBD1. This CDR3 contains 16 residues. Germline CDR1 reads SGHNT; CDR2 reads YYREEE (reference sequence). In DNA, the CDR3 is TGTGCCAGCAGCCCCCCCTTCGGGACAGGGCTCCTGAAAAAGATCTTT. Translating gives CASSPPFGTGLLKKIF. The whole variable domain, filled in from reference TRBV5-4 and TRBJ1-1, reads ETGVTQSPTHLIKTRGQQVTLRCSSQSGHNTVSWYQQALGQGPQFIFQYYREEENGRGNFPPRFSGLQFPNYSSELNVNALELDDSALYLCASSPPFGTGLLKKIFGQGTRLTVV.

This chain links TRBV12-3 or TRBV12-4 with TRBJ2-3; 9 nucleotides agree with TRBD1. V shed 3 bases, J shed 0 bases, and the junction held 4 bases outside the gene matches. CDR3 length: 16 amino acids. Here the CDR3 reads CASSLTGGRSTDTQYF. In DNA form, the CDR3 reads TGTGCCAGCAGTTTGACAGGGGGGCGCAGCACAGATACGCAGTATTTT.

This rearrangement joins TRBV19 to TRBJ2-7; 8 bases are a match to TRBD2. Germline CDR1 is LNHDA and CDR2 is SQIVND (reference sequence). Trimming at V came to 3 bases and at J to 5 bases, leaving 6 bases not matched to a gene. This CDR3 region has 14 residues. The CDR3 sequence is CASSMDSGINEQYF. CDR3 in DNA: TGTGCCAGTAGTATGGATAGCGGGATCAACGAGCAGTACTTC. Full variable domain (rest looked up from reference TRBV19 and TRBJ2-7): DGGITQSPKYLFRKEGQNVTLSCEQNLNHDAMYWYRQDPGQGLRLIYYSQIVNDFQKGDIAEGYSVSREKKESFPLTVTSAQKNPTAFYLCASSMDSGINEQYFGPGTRLTVT.

The chain uses TRBV4-1 and TRBJ2-5; 11 bases align to TRBD2. V was pared by 0 bases and J by 6 bases, with 3 bases of the junction left unmatched. There are 15 residues in the CDR3. Germline lookup yields CDR1 MGHRA and CDR2 YSYEKL. CDR3 DNA: TGCGCCAGCAGCCAAGATAGCGGGGGGGGTCAGACCCAGTACTTC. Its translation is CASSQDSGGGQTQYF.

The chain employs TRBV6-5 and TRBJ2-3; the match to TRBD2 covers 10 bases. The CDR3 extends over 16 amino acids. The germline CDR1 and CDR2 sequences are MNHEY and SVGAGI. The junction had 2 bases not matched to a gene; V was cut back by 2 bases and J by 0 bases. This CDR3 is CASSYPTSGSTDTQYF. The CDR3 DNA sequence: TGTGCCAGCAGTTACCCGACTAGCGGGAGCACAGATACGCAGTATTTT.

This chain joins TRBV3-1 and TRBJ1-2, with D hard to call. The CDR3 contains 14 residues. V lost 5 bases and J 6 bases, leaving 16 bases between the germline ends. The germline CDR1 and CDR2 sequences are LGHDT and YNNKEL (reference sequence). In DNA, the CDR3 is TGTGCCAGCAGCGCGGGCCTTCCCCCGCATGGCTACACCTTC. Amino acid sequence: CASSAGLPPHGYTF.